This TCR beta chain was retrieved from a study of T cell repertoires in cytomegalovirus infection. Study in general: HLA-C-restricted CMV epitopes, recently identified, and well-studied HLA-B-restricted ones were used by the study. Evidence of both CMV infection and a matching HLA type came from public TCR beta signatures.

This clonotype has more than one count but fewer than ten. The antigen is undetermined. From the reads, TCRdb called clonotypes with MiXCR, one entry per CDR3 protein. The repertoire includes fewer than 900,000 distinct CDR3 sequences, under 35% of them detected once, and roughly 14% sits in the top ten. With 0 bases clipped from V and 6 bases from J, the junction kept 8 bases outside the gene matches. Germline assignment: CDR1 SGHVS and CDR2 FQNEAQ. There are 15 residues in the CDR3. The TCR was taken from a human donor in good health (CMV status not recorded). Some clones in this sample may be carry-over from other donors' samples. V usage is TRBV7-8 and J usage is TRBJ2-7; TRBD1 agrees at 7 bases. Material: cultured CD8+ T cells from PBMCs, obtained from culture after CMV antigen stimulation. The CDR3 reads CASSLATGKNPEQYV. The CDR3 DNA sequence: TGTGCCAGCAGCTTAGCGACAGGGAAGAACCCCGAGCAGTACGTC.